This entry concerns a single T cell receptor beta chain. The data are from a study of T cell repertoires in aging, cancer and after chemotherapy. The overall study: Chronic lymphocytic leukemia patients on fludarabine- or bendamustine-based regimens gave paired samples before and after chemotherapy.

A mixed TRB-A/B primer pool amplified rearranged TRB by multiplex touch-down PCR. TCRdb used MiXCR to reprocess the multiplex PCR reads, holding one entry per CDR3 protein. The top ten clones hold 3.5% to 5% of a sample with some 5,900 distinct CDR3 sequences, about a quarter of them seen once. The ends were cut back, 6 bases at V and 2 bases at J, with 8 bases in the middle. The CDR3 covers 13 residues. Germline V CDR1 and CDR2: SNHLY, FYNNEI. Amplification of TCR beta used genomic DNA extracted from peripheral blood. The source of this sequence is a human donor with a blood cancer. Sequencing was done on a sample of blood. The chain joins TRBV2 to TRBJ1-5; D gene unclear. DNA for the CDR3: TGTGCCAGCAGGGGAGATGGCAATCAGCCCCAGCATTTT. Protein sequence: CASRGDGNQPQHF.